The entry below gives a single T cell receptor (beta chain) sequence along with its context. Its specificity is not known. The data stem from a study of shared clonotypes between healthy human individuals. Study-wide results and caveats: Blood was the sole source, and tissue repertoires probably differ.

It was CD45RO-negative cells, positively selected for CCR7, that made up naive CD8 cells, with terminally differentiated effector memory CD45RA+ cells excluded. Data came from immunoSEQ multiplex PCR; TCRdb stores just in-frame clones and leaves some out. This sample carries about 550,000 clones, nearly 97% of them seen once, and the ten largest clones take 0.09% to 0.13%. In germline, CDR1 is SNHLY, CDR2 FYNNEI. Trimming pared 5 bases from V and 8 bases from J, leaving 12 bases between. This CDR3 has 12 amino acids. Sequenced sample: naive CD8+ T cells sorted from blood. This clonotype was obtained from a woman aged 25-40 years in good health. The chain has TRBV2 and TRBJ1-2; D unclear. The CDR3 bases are TGTGCCAGCAGTTATGACGAACGGGGCTACACCTTC. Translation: CASSYDERGYTF.